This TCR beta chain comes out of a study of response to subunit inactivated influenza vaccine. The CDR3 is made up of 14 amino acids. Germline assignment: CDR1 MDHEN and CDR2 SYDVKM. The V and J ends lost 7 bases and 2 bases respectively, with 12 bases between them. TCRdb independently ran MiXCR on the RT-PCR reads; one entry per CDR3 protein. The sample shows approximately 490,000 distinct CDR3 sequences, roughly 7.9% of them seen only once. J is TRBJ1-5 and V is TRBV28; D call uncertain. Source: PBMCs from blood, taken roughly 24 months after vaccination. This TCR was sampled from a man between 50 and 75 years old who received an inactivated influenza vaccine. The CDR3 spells CASKPVWGNQPQHF. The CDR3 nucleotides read TGTGCCAGCAAACCCGTCTGGGGCAATCAGCCCCAGCATTTT.